The following is a TCR beta chain sequence with its context. Its matching antigen is unknown. Data came from immunoSEQ multiplex PCR; TCRdb stores just in-frame clones and leaves some out. This table holds roughly 120,000 clones, about 89% found once. This sample stems from a study of T cell responses to AZD1222 COVID-19 vaccine. Study-level findings and limits: All repertoire sampling was performed exclusively after the peak T cell response.

Losses at the gene ends were 8 bases for V and 0 bases for J; bases not matched to a gene: 7. The CDR3 length is 15 residues. Per germline, CDR1 MNHEY and CDR2 SVGAGI. The material sequenced was peripheral blood, taken on day 0 of AZD1222 vaccination. The chain links TRBV6-5 to TRBJ1-5; 7 bases are shared with TRBD1. The sequence came from an adult in good health. CDR3 residues: CASAGTANSNQPQHF. CDR3 coding DNA: TGTGCCAGCGCCGGGACAGCCAATAGCAATCAGCCCCAGCATTTT.